One sample yielded the 5 T cell receptor beta chains listed below, sequenced in a study of blood T cell repertoires in COVID-19. Measured with immunoSEQ multiplex PCR; TCRdb has only the in-frame clones, and not every one. The repertoire holds around 55,000 clones, with roughly nine tenths as singletons. The material sequenced was peripheral blood. The receptors shown here come from a man between 40 and 49 years old with acute or convalescent COVID-19.

As DNA, the CDR3 is TGCGCCAGCAGCCAAGTTGGGACTATCTTCAATGAGCAGTTCTTC. Its translation is CASSQVGTIFNEQFF. The chain is built from TRBV4-1 and TRBJ2-1; 7 bases map to TRBD2. Germline lookup yields CDR1 MGHRA and CDR2 YSYEKL. V lost 1 base and J lost 6; bases outside the gene matches: 6. The CDR3 contains 15 residues.

The chain recombines TRBV20-1 with TRBJ1-1, with a weak D call TRBD1 (6 bases). V was cut by 5 bases and J by 9 bases, with 13 bases left in between. In germline, CDR1 is DFQATT, CDR2 SNEGSKA (reference sequence). This CDR3 is built from 11 residues. CDR3: CSAQGSGKAFF. As DNA, the CDR3 is TGCAGTGCTCAGGGGTCGGGTAAAGCTTTCTTT.

CDR3 region: CASSRTSGRVEAQYF. The CDR3 DNA reads TGCGCCAGCAGTAGGACTAGCGGGAGGGTCGAGGCCCAGTACTTC. The chain recombines TRBV10-2 with TRBJ2-5; 15 positions agree with TRBD2. Losses at the gene ends were 5 bases for V and 9 bases for J; bases not matched to a gene: 7. Germline V CDR1 and CDR2: WSHSY, SAAADI. The CDR3 loop spans 15 amino acids.

This clone was seen once. Relative to the germline gene, one junction end is altered; a read error may explain this. The V gene is TRBV6-6, the J gene TRBJ2-7; D is undetermined. Germline values: CDR1 MNHNY, CDR2 SVGAGI (reference sequence). CDR3 length: 14 residues. CDR3 coding DNA: TGTGCCAGCAGTTATAGTGAGTTCTCCGACGAGCAGTACTTC. It yields the protein CASSYSEFSDEQYF.

The chain uses TRBV7-9 and TRBJ2-2, with 8 bases that match TRBD2. The CDR3 spans 17 residues. Germline CDR1 reads SEHNR; CDR2 reads FQNEAQ (reference sequence). V shed 5 bases and J 6 bases; nucleotides not matched to a gene: 14. The CDR3 DNA follows: TGTGCCAGCAGCCCCAGGGGACTAGATCTATTTGCCGGGGAGCTGTTTTTT. Its translation: CASSPRGLDLFAGELFF.